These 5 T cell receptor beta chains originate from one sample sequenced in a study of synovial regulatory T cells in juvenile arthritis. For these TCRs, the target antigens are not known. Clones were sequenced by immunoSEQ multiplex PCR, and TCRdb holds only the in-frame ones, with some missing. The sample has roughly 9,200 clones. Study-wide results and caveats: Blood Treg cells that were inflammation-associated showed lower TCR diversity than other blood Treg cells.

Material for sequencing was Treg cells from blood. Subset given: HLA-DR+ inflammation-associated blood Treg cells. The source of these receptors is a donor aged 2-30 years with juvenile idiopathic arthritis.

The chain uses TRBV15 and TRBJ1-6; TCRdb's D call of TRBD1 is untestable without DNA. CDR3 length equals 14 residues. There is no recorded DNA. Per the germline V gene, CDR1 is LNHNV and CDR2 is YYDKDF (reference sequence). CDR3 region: CATSMNRDNSPLHF.

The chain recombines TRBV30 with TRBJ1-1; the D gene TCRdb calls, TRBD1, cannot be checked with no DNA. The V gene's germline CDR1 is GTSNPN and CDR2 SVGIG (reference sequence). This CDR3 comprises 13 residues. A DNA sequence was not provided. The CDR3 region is CAWSFTGSTEAFF.

This CDR3 is CASSYSGDPSLGGYTF. The rearrangement links TRBV6-5 to TRBJ1-2. CDR3 size: 16 residues. DNA is not on record. In germline, CDR1 is MNHEY, CDR2 SVGAGI.

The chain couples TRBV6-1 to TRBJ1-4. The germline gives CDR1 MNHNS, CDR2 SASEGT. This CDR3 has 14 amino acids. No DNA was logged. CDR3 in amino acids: CASSGIESPEKLFF.

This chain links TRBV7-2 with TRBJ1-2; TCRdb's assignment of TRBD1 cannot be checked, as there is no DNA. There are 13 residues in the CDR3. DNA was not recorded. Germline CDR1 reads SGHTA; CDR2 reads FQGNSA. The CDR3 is CASSWTGDYGYTF. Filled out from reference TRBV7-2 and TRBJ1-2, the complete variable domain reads GAGVSQSPSNKVTEKGKDVELRCDPISGHTALYWYRQSLGQGLEFLIYFQGNSAPDKSGLPSDRFSAERTGGSVSTLTIQRTQQEDSAVYLCASSWTGDYGYTFGSGTRLTVV.